Presented here are 18 T cell receptor beta chains from one specimen sequenced in a study of T-cell reconstitution after alpha-beta-depleted transplantation in children. Preparation of the TCRbeta library used unique molecular identifiers. From the PCR reads, TCRdb called clonotypes with MiXCR, one entry per CDR3 protein. The profile covers approximately 500,000 distinct CDR3 sequences, with 25% to 30% appearing a single time and 30% to 40% taken by the ten largest. Sequencing used PBMCs, obtained before TCRalphabeta/CD19-depleted stem cell transplant. The receptor source for this set is a boy under three years old with Wiskott-Aldrich syndrome, due to receive a stem cell transplant.

J is TRBJ2-5 and V is TRBV5-1; no firm D call. CDR3 length: 14 residues. Germline V CDR1 and CDR2: SGHRS, YFSETQ. Trimming pared 0 bases from V and 3 bases from J, leaving 9 bases between. CDR3 loop: CASSLVGFEETQYF. In nucleotides, the CDR3 is TGCGCCAGCAGCTTGGTGGGATTCGAAGAGACCCAGTACTTC.

This clonotype was observed a few times. The chain employs TRBV20-1 and TRBJ2-1, with 12 bases matching TRBD2. Germline loops: CDR1 DFQATT, CDR2 SNEGSKA (reference sequence). V gave up 6 bases and J gave up 10 bases; unmatched junction bases: 13. The CDR3 runs 15 residues. CDR3 region: CSARLGLAGKPEQFF. CDR3 nucleotide sequence: TGCAGTGCCAGACTAGGACTAGCGGGGAAACCAGAGCAGTTCTTC.

The chain recombines TRBV29-1 with TRBJ2-7; the D is unclear. This CDR3 spans 13 amino acids. Deletions cut 3 bases from V and 2 bases from J, with 11 bases between. Per the germline V gene, CDR1 is SQVTM and CDR2 is ANQGSEA. The DNA of the CDR3 is TGCAGCGTTGATCGGCTCAATACCTACGAGCAGTACTTC. Its protein is CSVDRLNTYEQYF.

This clonotype was seen repeatedly, ten times or more. The V gene is TRBV11-2, the J gene TRBJ2-7; D remains ambiguous. CDR1 and CDR2 (germline): SGHAT, FQNNGV. CDR3 length equals 15 residues. Deletions cut 0 bases from V and 3 bases from J, with 12 bases between. The CDR3 DNA reads TGTGCCAGCAGCTTAGATTGGGCCGACCACTACGAGCAGTACTTC. This encodes CASSLDWADHYEQYF.

This clonotype was detected only a few times. This chain links TRBV2 with TRBJ2-7, with 9 positions matching TRBD2. Germline CDR1 is SNHLY and CDR2 is FYNNEI. Trimming took 2 bases from V and 1 from J; bases not matched to a gene: 6. The CDR3 is 16 amino acids. The CDR3 DNA follows: TGTGCCAGCAGTGAATTTTGGACTAGCGTTTCCTACGAGCAGTACTTC. Amino acids: CASSEFWTSVSYEQYF.

J is TRBJ2-5 and V is TRBV5-5, with D tentatively TRBD1 (6 bases). The CDR3 runs 14 residues. In germline, CDR1 is SGHKS, CDR2 YYEKEE (reference sequence). The V gene lost 3 bases and the J gene lost 3 bases, with 12 bases spanning the gap. The CDR3 DNA sequence: TGTGCCAGCAGCTGGGGACACCCAAAAGAGACCCAGTACTTC. Amino acid sequence: CASSWGHPKETQYF.

This clonotype was found a few times. The chain employs TRBV20-1 and TRBJ2-1; D remains unclear. This CDR3 region has 14 residues. From germline, CDR1 is DFQATT and CDR2 SNEGSKA (reference sequence). V shed 4 bases and J shed 3 bases, with 13 bases lying between them. The CDR3, as DNA: TGCAGTGCTATAAGGACCAACTACTACAATGAGCAGTTCTTC. It encodes CSAIRTNYYNEQFF.

The chain links TRBV27 to TRBJ2-7; the match to TRBD2 covers 12 bases. The V gene end was trimmed by 6 bases and the J gene end by 6 bases; junction bases not matched to a gene: 6. CDR3 length: 14 residues. Germline CDR1 is MNHEY and CDR2 is SMNVEV (reference sequence). The CDR3 loop is CASSLTSGSPEQYF. As DNA, the CDR3 is TGTGCCAGCAGCTTGACTAGCGGGAGCCCCGAGCAGTACTTC.

Turning to this clonotype: No conserved phenylalanine or tryptophan is present at the end of the CDR3, so a read error is the likely explanation. V is TRBV15 and J is TRBJ1-2; D is undetermined. Trimming pared 6 bases from V and 4 bases from J, leaving 18 bases between. This CDR3 contains 15 residues. The V gene's germline CDR1 is LNHNV and CDR2 YYDKDF (reference sequence). The CDR3 bases are TGTGCCACCAGGTTACCGCGGATAGGATTCTATGGCTACACCTTG. Translated: CATRLPRIGFYGYTL.

This clonotype has just a few counts. The chain employs TRBV18 and TRBJ1-5, with D possibly being TRBD1 (5 bases). The CDR3 consists of 13 residues. Trimming left V 1 base short and J 5 bases short, with 6 bases between. Looked up from germline, CDR1 is KGHSH and CDR2 is LQKENI. In DNA, the CDR3 is TGTGCCAGCTCACCACTACAGGATCAGCCCCAGCATTTT. Its translation: CASSPLQDQPQHF.

This clonotype was seen a handful of times. The chain carries TRBV5-1 and TRBJ2-7; 9 nucleotides align to TRBD1. With 4 bases clipped from V and 6 bases from J, the junction kept 11 bases outside the gene matches. The CDR3 sequence is 15 residues long. CDR1 and CDR2 (germline): SGHRS, YFSETQ. The CDR3 DNA reads TGCGCCAGCAGCGTGACCGGGACAGGGAATATCGAGCAGTACTTC. This codes for CASSVTGTGNIEQYF.

This clonotype was detected only a few times. This rearrangement joins TRBV15 to TRBJ1-2; no definite D call. The CDR3 has 15 residues. The germline V and J ends were trimmed by 0 bases and 0 bases, with 8 bases remaining between them. The germline CDR1 and CDR2 sequences are LNHNV and YYDKDF (reference sequence). CDR3 sequence reads: CATSRDKSTNYGYTF. DNA for the CDR3: TGTGCCACCAGCAGAGATAAAAGTACTAACTATGGCTACACCTTC.

As for this clonotype: At one end the junction does not follow the germline gene, possibly because of a read error. The rearrangement links TRBV25-1 to TRBJ1-6; a possible D gene is TRBD1 (5 bases). The length of the CDR3 is 15 residues. CDR1 and CDR2 (germline): MGHDK, SYGVNS. The CDR3 sequence is CASRAGFTYNSPLHF. The CDR3 DNA reads as TGTGCCAGCAGGGCAGGGTTTACCTACAATTCACCCCTCCACTTT.

The chain uses TRBV20-1 and TRBJ1-1; TRBD1 matches 9 bases. V lost 3 bases and J lost 1; bases outside the gene matches: 6. Germline V gene sequence: CDR1 DFQATT, CDR2 SNEGSKA (reference sequence). CDR3 length: 15 residues. CDR3: CSASQGGQGNTEAFF. In DNA, the CDR3 is TGCAGTGCTAGTCAGGGGGGACAGGGGAACACTGAAGCTTTCTTT.

In this sample, this clonotype turned up a few times. The J gene is TRBJ2-2, the V gene TRBV27; D possibly corresponds to TRBD1 (5 bases). In germline, CDR1 is MNHEY, CDR2 SMNVEV (reference sequence). CDR3 length: 15 amino acids. The V gene lost 5 bases and the J gene lost 2 bases, with 12 bases spanning the gap. DNA for the CDR3: TGTGCCAGCAGTCAACACAGGCCAAACACCGGGGAGCTGTTTTTT. Translation gives CASSQHRPNTGELFF.

The chain links TRBV9 to TRBJ2-2, with 10 nucleotides matching TRBD2. The CDR3 totals 15 residues. The V segment lost 2 bases and the J segment 7 bases; nucleotides outside the gene matches: 5. CDR1 is SGDLS and CDR2 is YYNGEE in the germline V gene. CDR3 bases: TGTGCCAGCAGCGTTAAAGCGGGAGGGATCGGGGAGCTGTTTTTT. It yields the protein CASSVKAGGIGELFF.

The rearrangement uses TRBV28 and TRBJ2-7; a possible D gene is TRBD1 (5 bases). The V end was cut by 8 bases, the J end by 5 bases, with 16 bases between. CDR3 size: 13 residues. Germline-derived CDR1 and CDR2 are MDHEN and SYDVKM. In DNA form, the CDR3 reads TGTGCCAGCGGTCGCAGGGTTCGAAACGAGCAGTACTTC. Its translation: CASGRRVRNEQYF.

The chain carries TRBV5-1 and TRBJ2-1; the match to TRBD2 covers 9 bases. This CDR3 has 16 amino acids. The J segment lost 6 bases and the V segment lost 4 bases, leaving 11 bases of the junction unmatched. The germline V gene encodes CDR1 SGHRS and CDR2 YFSETQ. CDR3 bases: TGCGCCAGCAGCAGCCTTACTAGCGGGCCGAGCAATGAGCAGTTCTTC. Translating gives CASSSLTSGPSNEQFF.